Shown below are 10 T cell receptor beta chains from a single sample sequenced in a study of T cells in women clearing cervical HPV infection. Libraries were prepared by immunoSEQ multiplex PCR; TCRdb keeps only in-frame clonotypes and omits some of them. The listing records roughly 42,000 clones. Source material: blood buffy coat. All receptors come from a woman aged 18 to 69 with a cervical HPV16 infection that either progressed to CIN3+ or cleared (not recorded which).

With respect to this clone: The CDR3 end lies 3 residues beyond the end of the read and is filled in from the germline J gene. The chain links TRBV10-3 to TRBJ1-1; a possible D gene is TRBD1 (6 bases). Trimming left V 3 bases short and J 1 base short, with 9 bases between. This CDR3 has 14 residues. Germline values: CDR1 ENHRY, CDR2 SYGVKD. The chain's CDR3 is CAISDGGGNTEAFF. Incomplete CDR3 DNA: TGTGCCATCAGTGACGGAGGGGGGAACACTGAA.

As regards this clone: The read ends 3 residues early relative to the CDR3; the germline J gene fills the gap. V gene TRBV5-6 combines with J gene TRBJ2-7; TRBD1 might be the D (6 bases). The CDR3 is 14 residues long. The V end was cut by 2 bases, the J end by 0 bases, with 9 bases between. Germline values: CDR1 SGHDT, CDR2 YYEEEE. The CDR3 bases that were read are TGTGCCAGCAGCTTACAGGGACCCTCCTACGAG. It is translated as CASSLQGPSYE. The whole CDR3 sequence reads CASSLQGPSYEQYF.

The sequenced CDR3 bases are TGTGCCAGCAGCCCTCTCAGGGGGCGCCTCGCAGATACG. Translation gives CASSPLRGRLADT. The full CDR3 is CASSPLRGRLADTQYF. The chain recombines TRBV14 with TRBJ2-3; TRBD1 matches at 8 bases. The CDR3 is cut off 3 residues early in the read; its end comes from the germline J gene. Germline V gene sequence: CDR1 SGHDN, CDR2 FVKESK. The CDR3 totals 16 residues. Unmatched junction bases numbered 10, after V lost 4 bases and J lost 4 bases. Complete variable domain (other parts from reference TRBV14 and TRBJ2-3): EAGVTQFPSHSVIEKGQTVTLRCDPISGHDNLYWYRRVMGKEIKFLLHFVKESKQDESGMPNNRFLAERTGGTYSTLKVQPAELEDSGVYFCASSPLRGRLADTQYFGPGTRLTVL.

The sequenced CDR3 bases are TGCGCCAGCAGCCCAGAGGGCTATGGC. The encoded protein is CASSPEGYG. The whole CDR3 sequence reads CASSPEGYGYTF. The genes are TRBV5-1 and TRBJ1-2, with unresolved D. The sequenced fragment ends 3 residues before the CDR3 boundary, so the rest is inferred from the germline J gene. CDR3 length equals 12 residues. Germline V gives CDR1 SGHRS, CDR2 YFSETQ. Trimming stripped 4 bases from V and 4 bases from J, with 8 bases between.

The CDR3 here is CAIRDRGNEKLFF. The covered CDR3 bases are TGTGCCATAAGAGACAGGGGGAATGAAAAA. This chain uses TRBV12-3 or TRBV12-4 with TRBJ1-4, with 9 bases matching TRBD1. The CDR3 end lies 3 residues beyond the end of the read and is filled in from the germline J gene. The CDR3 contains 13 residues. V lost 10 bases to trimming and J lost 5 bases; unmatched junction nucleotides: 5.

Remarks on this clone: With the read ending 3 residues before the CDR3 end, the germline J gene is used to fill in that end. J is TRBJ1-2 and V is TRBV18, with 9 bases identical to TRBD1. From germline, CDR1 is KGHSH and CDR2 LQKENI. This CDR3 spans 12 amino acids. The CDR3 bases that were read are TGTGCCAGCTCACGGGGACAGGGTAGT. Protein sequence: CASSRGQGS. The entire CDR3 is CASSRGQGSYTF.

Worth noting for this clone: The CDR3 end falls 3 residues outside the read, so it is completed with the germline J gene. The J gene is TRBJ2-3, the V gene TRBV20-1; D is perhaps TRBD1 (5 bases). The CDR3 loop spans 15 amino acids. Germline CDR1 and CDR2: DFQATT and SNEGSKA (reference sequence). Trimming left V 0 bases short and J 4 bases short, with 14 bases between. The DNA read from the CDR3 is TGCAGTGCTAGAGATCTAGTCAGGGTACCAGATACG. Its protein is CSARDLVRVPDT. The full CDR3 protein is CSARDLVRVPDTQYF.

This CDR3 reads CATSRSSGYGYTF. Incomplete CDR3 DNA: TGTGCCACCAGCCGGTCAAGTGGCTATGGC. The rearrangement joins TRBV15 to TRBJ1-2; D is unresolved. The missing CDR3 end, 3 residues past where the read stops, is filled in from the germline J gene. The CDR3 spans 13 residues. Germline V gene lookup returns CDR1 LNHNV and CDR2 YYDKDF (reference sequence). With 5 bases removed from V and 4 bases from J, the gap between germline ends came to 11 bases.

The part of the CDR3 DNA that was read is TGTGCCAGTCACGACAGAGGCAATCAGCCC. Protein: CASHDRGNQP. The entire CDR3 reads CASHDRGNQPQHF. The rearrangement links TRBV19 to TRBJ1-5; tentative D call: TRBD1 (5 bases). From the germline J gene comes the end of the CDR3, since the read stops 3 residues before it. Trimming removed 8 bases at V and 2 bases at J, with 10 bases between. The germline V gene encodes CDR1 LNHDA and CDR2 SQIVND (reference sequence). There are 13 residues in the CDR3.

As to this clone: Read sequence stops 3 residues before the CDR3 end, and the germline J gene provides the missing end. The chain uses TRBV7-9 and TRBJ2-7; TRBD1 matches 7 bases. V was clipped by 1 base and J by 4 bases; unmatched bases: 1. Germline lookup yields CDR1 SEHNR and CDR2 FQNEAQ (reference sequence). The CDR3 consists of 13 residues. The CDR3 bases that were read are TGTGCCAGCAGCTTAGGGGGACAGTACGAG. It codes for CASSLGGQYE. The full CDR3 protein reads CASSLGGQYEQYF.